This T cell receptor (beta chain) emerged from a study of vaccination and CD4 T cells after COVID-19. Study summary: A positive SARS-CoV-2 nasal swab PCR result was recorded for each convalescent patient; roughly nine were mild and one severe. Cells were stimulated with overlapping spike peptide pools from SARS-CoV-2, HCoV-NL63, HCoV-OC43 and HCoV-229E.

The J segment lost 6 bases and the V segment lost 7 bases, leaving 11 bases of the junction unmatched. This CDR3 is built from 16 residues. CDR1 is MNHEY, CDR2 SVGEGT, per germline. As for time point: late sampling 161 to 241 days after vaccination in three convalescent patients. Specified treatment: 10-day PBMC culture with coronavirus spike peptide pools or control peptides (ViraFEST assay). Sequencing of DNA taken from cultured CD4+ T cells relied on the Oncomine TCR Beta short-read assay. Using its own MiXCR run on the PCR reads, TCRdb lists one record per CDR3 protein. The sample has about 22,000 distinct CDR3 sequences, roughly 50% seen once. A word on this clonotype: Its antigen is undetermined.

The starting material was CD4+ T cells from blood, cultured in vitro, obtained about 7 months after SARS-CoV-2 vaccination. The J gene is TRBJ2-7, the V gene TRBV6-2 or TRBV6-3; TRBD2 matches at 14 bases. The origin of this receptor is a human donor who had recovered from COVID-19. In DNA, the CDR3 is TGTGCCAGCATGACTAGCGGGAGGGCGGGCTCCCGCGAGCAGTACTTC. Encoded protein: CASMTSGRAGSREQYF.